These T cell receptor beta chains were read from a single sample in a study of blood T cell repertoires in COVID-19. Assay used: immunoSEQ multiplex PCR; TCRdb lists only in-frame clones, some missing. This table holds under 200,000 clones, approximately 81% found once. Sequenced input: peripheral blood. Receptor source: a man aged 18 to 35 with active or convalescent COVID-19. The CDR3 runs from the conserved cysteine through the conserved F or W. Fields, in order: D gene, clone size, J gene, V gene, CDR3 protein, CDR3 DNA. A D gene is named only where the DNA matches it firmly. The size field is filled for only some rows; it gives once, few, many or a size class.

D: NA
size: once
J: TRBJ2-1
V: TRBV14
CDR3: CASSQDRGHPNEQFF
DNA: TGTGCCAGCAGCCAAGATCGAGGTCACCCCAATGAGCAGTTCTTC

D: NA
size: NA
J: TRBJ2-7
V: TRBV5-1
CDR3: CASSAGQHLGEQYF
DNA: TGCGCCAGCAGCGCGGGACAGCATCTGGGCGAGCAGTACTTC

D: NA
size: NA
J: TRBJ2-7
V: TRBV13
CDR3: CASSQLQVGNEQYF
DNA: TGTGCCAGCAGCCAATTACAGGTTGGGAACGAGCAGTACTTC

D: TRBD1
size: NA
J: TRBJ2-1
V: TRBV30
CDR3: CAWRRPDRDYNEQFF
DNA: TGTGCCTGGAGAAGGCCGGACAGGGACTACAATGAGCAGTTCTTC

D: NA
size: NA
J: TRBJ1-1
V: TRBV18
CDR3: CASSTRSEAFF
DNA: TGTGCCAGCTCAACCCGTAGTGAAGCTTTCTTT

D: NA
size: NA
J: TRBJ2-1
V: TRBV6-2/TRBV6-3
CDR3: CASSTGRYNEQFF
DNA: TGTGCCAGCAGCACCGGGAGATACAATGAGCAGTTCTTC

D: NA
size: NA
J: TRBJ1-3
V: TRBV5-1
CDR3: CASSLALQGGSSSGNTIYF
DNA: TGCGCCAGCAGCTTGGCTCTACAGGGTGGATCTTCCTCTGGAAACACCATATATTTT

D: TRBD2
size: NA
J: TRBJ2-3
V: TRBV4-2
CDR3: CASSQVLRGGPEADTQYF
DNA: TGTGCCAGCAGCCAAGTGTTGCGCGGGGGGCCGGAAGCAGATACGCAGTATTTT

D: NA
size: once
J: TRBJ2-1
V: TRBV28
CDR3: CASRLGYNEQFF
DNA: TGTGCCAGCAGACTAGGTTACAATGAGCAGTTCTTC

D: TRBD2
size: NA
J: TRBJ2-3
V: TRBV29-1
CDR3: CSVEAPGGATDTQYF
DNA: TGCAGCGTTGAAGCCCCCGGGGGGGCCACAGATACGCAGTATTTT

D: NA
size: few
J: TRBJ2-7
V: TRBV18
CDR3: CASSPRQDPPYEQYF
DNA: TGTGCCAGCTCACCGCGACAGGATCCCCCTTACGAGCAGTACTTC

D: TRBD2
size: NA
J: TRBJ2-3
V: TRBV3-1/TRBV3-2
CDR3: CASSQLAGAPDTQYF
DNA: TGTGCCAGCAGCCAACTAGCGGGAGCTCCCGATACGCAGTATTTT

D: TRBD2
size: once
J: TRBJ2-7
V: TRBV19
CDR3: CASSIKRESGYEQYF
DNA: TGTGCCAGTAGTATTAAGCGGGAGAGTGGTTACGAGCAGTACTTC

D: NA
size: NA
J: TRBJ2-1
V: TRBV29-1
CDR3: CSVTRDNEQFF
DNA: TGCAGCGTTACTAGGGACAATGAGCAGTTCTTC

D: TRBD1
size: NA
J: TRBJ1-2
V: TRBV2
CDR3: CASRGQGAGGYTF
DNA: TGTGCCAGCAGGGGACAGGGCGCGGGGGGCTACACCTTC

D: TRBD1
size: once
J: TRBJ2-3
V: TRBV28
CDR3: CASSSGQPTTDTQYF
DNA: TGTGCCAGCAGTTCGGGACAGCCAACCACAGATACGCAGTATTTT

D: TRBD1
size: few
J: TRBJ2-3
V: TRBV5-1
CDR3: CASSLKDLTGSATQYF
DNA: TGCGCCAGCAGCCTAAAAGACCTGACAGGGTCCGCTACGCAGTATTTT

D: NA
size: NA
J: TRBJ2-5
V: TRBV7-9
CDR3: CASSSAAQYF
DNA: TGTGCCAGCAGCTCCGCGGCCCAGTACTTC

D: NA
size: NA
J: TRBJ2-2
V: TRBV7-9
CDR3: CASRSQGIDTGELFF
DNA: TGTGCCAGCAGGTCACAGGGCATCGACACCGGGGAGCTGTTTTTT

D: TRBD1
size: NA
J: TRBJ1-2
V: TRBV4-1
CDR3: CASSQVGQVDGYTF
DNA: TGCGCCAGCAGCCAAGTCGGACAGGTGGATGGCTACACCTTC

D: NA
size: NA
J: TRBJ2-7
V: TRBV29-1
CDR3: CSVVPGPPYEQYF
DNA: TGCAGCGTTGTGCCAGGTCCCCCCTACGAGCAGTACTTC

D: NA
size: NA
J: TRBJ1-4
V: TRBV12-3/TRBV12-4
CDR3: CASTLAGNEKLFF
DNA: TGTGCCAGCACCCTGGCCGGGAATGAAAAACTGTTTTTT

D: TRBD1
size: NA
J: TRBJ1-4
V: TRBV12-5
CDR3: CASGWGDRGLEKLFF
DNA: TGTGCTAGTGGTTGGGGGGACAGGGGGCTAGAAAAACTGTTTTTT

D: TRBD1
size: NA
J: TRBJ2-3
V: TRBV10-3
CDR3: CAIGGQGTIDTQYF
DNA: TGTGCCATCGGGGGACAGGGGACGATAGATACGCAGTATTTT

D: NA
size: NA
J: TRBJ2-3
V: TRBV28
CDR3: CASYSQGHPSTDTQYF
DNA: TGTGCCAGCTATTCACAGGGACACCCGAGCACAGATACGCAGTATTTT

D: TRBD1
size: once
J: TRBJ2-2
V: TRBV24-1
CDR3: CATSDLQTGATTGELFF
DNA: TGTGCCACCAGTGATTTGCAGACAGGGGCAACGACCGGGGAGCTGTTTTTT

D: NA
size: NA
J: TRBJ1-4
V: TRBV27
CDR3: CASSNTVQGRELFF
DNA: TGTGCCAGCAGTAATACCGTACAGGGAAGGGAACTGTTTTTT

D: TRBD1
size: NA
J: TRBJ1-1
V: TRBV7-9
CDR3: CASSPQGLGPEAFF
DNA: TGTGCCAGCAGCCCACAGGGGTTGGGGCCTGAAGCTTTCTTT

D: NA
size: NA
J: TRBJ2-7
V: TRBV2
CDR3: CASSGLGGQKVDEQYF
DNA: TGTGCCAGCAGTGGTCTCGGGGGGCAGAAGGTGGACGAGCAGTACTTC

D: TRBD2
size: NA
J: TRBJ2-7
V: TRBV9
CDR3: CASSVESGRGRFNEQYF
DNA: TGTGCCAGCAGCGTAGAGAGCGGGAGAGGCCGTTTCAACGAGCAGTACTTC

D: NA
size: NA
J: TRBJ1-6
V: TRBV11-2
CDR3: CASSPPFVAGSVGNSPLHF
DNA: TGTGCCAGCAGCCCCCCTTTTGTGGCAGGGTCGGTCGGTAATTCACCCCTCCACTTT

D: NA
size: NA
J: TRBJ2-1
V: TRBV16
CDR3: CASSQFRGYNEQFF
DNA: TGTGCCAGCAGCCAATTCAGGGGCTACAATGAGCAGTTCTTC

D: NA
size: NA
J: TRBJ1-2
V: TRBV10-3
CDR3: CAISVERQDYGYTF
DNA: TGTGCCATCAGTGTGGAGAGACAGGACTATGGCTACACCTTC

D: NA
size: once
J: TRBJ1-1
V: TRBV6-2/TRBV6-3
CDR3: CASSYLRGNTEAFF
DNA: TGTGCCAGCAGTTACCTCAGGGGTAACACTGAAGCTTTCTTT

D: NA
size: NA
J: TRBJ2-2
V: TRBV28
CDR3: CASSFSQAGELFF
DNA: TGTGCCAGCAGTTTTTCACAGGCCGGGGAGCTGTTTTTT

D: NA
size: NA
J: TRBJ2-1
V: TRBV30
CDR3: CAWSRDFSSYNEQFF
DNA: TGTGCCTGGAGTCGGGACTTTAGCTCCTACAATGAGCAGTTCTTC

D: NA
size: once
J: TRBJ2-7
V: TRBV27
CDR3: CASEGWGDSTYEQYF
DNA: TGTGCCAGCGAGGGGTGGGGGGACTCAACCTACGAGCAGTACTTC

D: TRBD2
size: NA
J: TRBJ2-7
V: TRBV20-1
CDR3: CSASLELAHHEQYF
DNA: TGCAGTGCTAGTTTAGAACTAGCGCATCACGAGCAGTACTTC

D: TRBD2
size: once
J: TRBJ2-3
V: TRBV6-5
CDR3: CASSYSGGAFTDTQYF
DNA: TGTGCCAGCAGTTATAGCGGGGGGGCCTTCACAGATACGCAGTATTTT

D: NA
size: NA
J: TRBJ1-1
V: TRBV18
CDR3: CASSRELNYGTEAFF
DNA: TGTGCCAGCTCACGGGAGCTGAACTATGGAACTGAAGCTTTCTTT

D: NA
size: NA
J: TRBJ1-5
V: TRBV1
CDR3: CTSSQTSSNQPQHF
DNA: TGCACCAGCAGCCAGACAAGTAGCAATCAGCCCCAGCATTTT